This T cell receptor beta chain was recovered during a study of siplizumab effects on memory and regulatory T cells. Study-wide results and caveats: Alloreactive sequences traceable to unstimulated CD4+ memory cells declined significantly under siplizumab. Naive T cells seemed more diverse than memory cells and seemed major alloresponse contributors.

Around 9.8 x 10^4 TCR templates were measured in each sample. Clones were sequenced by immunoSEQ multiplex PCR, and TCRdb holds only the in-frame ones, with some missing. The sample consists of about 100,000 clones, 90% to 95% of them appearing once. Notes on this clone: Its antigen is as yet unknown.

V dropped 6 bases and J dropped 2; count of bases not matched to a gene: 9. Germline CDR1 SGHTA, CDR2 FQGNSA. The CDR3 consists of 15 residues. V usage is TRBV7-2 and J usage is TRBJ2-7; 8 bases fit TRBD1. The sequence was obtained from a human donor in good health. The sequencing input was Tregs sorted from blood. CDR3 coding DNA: TGTGCCAGCAGGGCAGGGGGCGCAGAGACCTACGAGCAGTACTTC. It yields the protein CASRAGGAETYEQYF.